Presented here are 11 T cell receptor beta chains from one specimen sequenced in a study of cytomegalovirus exposure and HLA in healthy donors. Researchers ran the PCR with 60 Vbeta and 13 Jbeta primers. Here immunoSEQ multiplex PCR was the method, and the copy in TCRdb shows in-frame clones only, minus some. In the table there are approximately 110,000 clones, approximately 72% of which are singletons. The specimen was PBMCs. The receptors derive from a man younger than 45 in good health and CMV-seronegative.

The V gene is TRBV7-9, the J gene TRBJ2-7; maybe TRBD1 (6 bases). V was cut by 1 base and J by 4 bases, with 20 bases left in between. The CDR3 runs 17 residues. The germline V gene encodes CDR1 SEHNR and CDR2 FQNEAQ (reference sequence). The DNA for the CDR3 is TGTGCCAGCAGCTTAGTAGTGGACAGTCGAAACTTGTACGAGCAGTACTTC. Amino acids: CASSLVVDSRNLYEQYF.

V and J are TRBV10-3 and TRBJ1-2, with 7 bases matching TRBD1. The trim removed 5 bases at V and 8 bases at J, leaving 11 bases unmatched. CDR3 length: 14 amino acids. CDR1 and CDR2 from the germline V gene are ENHRY and SYGVKD. Here the CDR3 reads CAISLDRAMGGYTF. For the CDR3, the DNA is TGTGCCATCAGTCTTGACAGGGCGATGGGGGGCTACACCTTC.

The chain carries TRBV7-9 and TRBJ2-2; TRBD1 matches 10 bases. The V segment lost 10 bases and the J segment 7 bases; nucleotides outside the gene matches: 6. The CDR3 sequence is 13 residues long. CDR1 is SEHNR and CDR2 is FQNEAQ in the germline V gene (reference sequence). CDR3 nucleotides: TGTGCCACCCGACAGGGGGCAGTCGGGGAGCTGTTTTTT. Translated, it gives CATRQGAVGELFF.

V is TRBV7-9 and J is TRBJ1-1; the match to TRBD1 covers 7 bases. Unmatched junction bases numbered 8, after V lost 5 bases and J lost 11 bases. This CDR3 has 12 amino acids. Germline assignment: CDR1 SEHNR and CDR2 FQNEAQ (reference sequence). The CDR3 protein is CASSPQGTGAFF. CDR3 coding DNA: TGTGCCAGCAGCCCACAGGGGACGGGTGCTTTCTTT.

The rearrangement uses TRBV5-6 and TRBJ2-3, with 9 bases identical to TRBD2. CDR3 length equals 16 residues. V gave up 0 bases and J gave up 2 bases; unmatched junction bases: 4. CDR1 is SGHDT and CDR2 is YYEEEE in the germline V gene. The CDR3 here is CASSLVSGRYTDTQYF. CDR3 nucleotides: TGTGCCAGCAGCTTGGTTAGCGGGAGATACACAGATACGCAGTATTTT.

The chain combines TRBV7-2 with TRBJ1-2; D perhaps matches TRBD1 (5 bases). CDR3 length: 14 residues. The germline V gene has CDR1 SGHTA and CDR2 FQGNSA. V was trimmed by 5 bases and J by 2 bases, leaving 12 bases between them. The CDR3 bases are TGTGCCAGCAGCAAGAAGACAGAAAACTATGGCTACACCTTC. Protein product: CASSKKTENYGYTF.

V and J are TRBV4-3 and TRBJ2-7; 7 nucleotides agree with TRBD1. The V gene's germline CDR1 is LGHNA and CDR2 YSLEER. J was trimmed by 5 bases and V by 0 bases; bases with no gene match: 10. The CDR3 totals 16 residues. The CDR3 DNA sequence: TGCGCCAGCAGCCAAGAATTACAGGGGATGAGGGACGAGCAGTACTTC. This codes for CASSQELQGMRDEQYF.

The J gene is TRBJ2-1, the V gene TRBV30, with 13 bases lining up with TRBD2. The V gene's germline CDR1 is GTSNPN and CDR2 SVGIG (reference sequence). Losses at the gene ends were 6 bases for V and 8 bases for J; bases not matched to a gene: 10. The length of the CDR3 is 15 residues. CDR3 nucleotides: TGTGCCTGCCACCCACTAGCGGGAGGGACAGATGAGCAGTTCTTC. This codes for CACHPLAGGTDEQFF.

J is TRBJ1-2 and V is TRBV14, with D perhaps TRBD1 (5 bases). V was pared by 6 bases and J by 6 bases, with 17 bases between. This CDR3 is 14 amino acids long. Germline assignment: CDR1 SGHDN and CDR2 FVKESK. As DNA, the CDR3 is TGTGCCAGCAGGAACTCGGGGGGGTTCCATGGCTACACCTTC. Its protein is CASRNSGGFHGYTF.

The rearrangement uses TRBV28 and TRBJ1-1, with TRBD1 as a possible D gene (5 bases). The V end lost 7 bases, the J end lost 0 bases, and 9 bases lay between the germline ends. The CDR3 consists of 13 residues. Per germline, CDR1 MDHEN and CDR2 SYDVKM. DNA of the CDR3: TGTGCCAGCAACGGGGGGTTGAACACTGAAGCTTTCTTT. Translated, it gives CASNGGLNTEAFF.

V is TRBV19 and J is TRBJ2-7, with TRBD2 matching 10 bases. The length of the CDR3 is 14 residues. The V gene's germline CDR1 is LNHDA and CDR2 SQIVND (reference sequence). The V segment lost 5 bases and the J segment 0 bases; nucleotides outside the gene matches: 1. The CDR3 loop reads CASSASGSSYEQYF. DNA for the CDR3: TGTGCCAGTAGTGCTAGCGGGAGCTCCTACGAGCAGTACTTC.